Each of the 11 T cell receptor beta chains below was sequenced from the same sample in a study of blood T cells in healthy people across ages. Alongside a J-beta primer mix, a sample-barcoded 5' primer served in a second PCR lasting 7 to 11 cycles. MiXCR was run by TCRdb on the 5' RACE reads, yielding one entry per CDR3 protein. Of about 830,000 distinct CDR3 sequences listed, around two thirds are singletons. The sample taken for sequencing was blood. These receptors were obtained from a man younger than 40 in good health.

The CDR3 sequence is CASSDGVQGAGELFF. The CDR3 DNA reads as TGTGCCAGCAGTGATGGCGTACAGGGGGCCGGGGAGCTGTTTTTT. The gene calls are TRBV6-4 and TRBJ2-2; TRBD1 aligns across 8 bases. The CDR3 length is 15 residues. J was trimmed by 6 bases and V by 3 bases; bases with no gene match: 6. CDR1 is MRHNA, CDR2 SNTAGT, per germline.

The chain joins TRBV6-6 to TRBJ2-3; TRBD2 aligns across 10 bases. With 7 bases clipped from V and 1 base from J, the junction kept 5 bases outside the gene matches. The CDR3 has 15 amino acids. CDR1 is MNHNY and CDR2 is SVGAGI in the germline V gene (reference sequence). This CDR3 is CASILAGVGTDTQYF. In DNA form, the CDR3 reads TGTGCCAGCATTCTAGCGGGGGTGGGCACAGATACGCAGTATTTT.

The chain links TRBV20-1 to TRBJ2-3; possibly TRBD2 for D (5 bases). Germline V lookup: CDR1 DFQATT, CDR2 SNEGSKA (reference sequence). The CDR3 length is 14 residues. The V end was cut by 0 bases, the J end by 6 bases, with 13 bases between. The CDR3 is CSARDPNRGDTQYF. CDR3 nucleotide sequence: TGCAGTGCTAGAGACCCAAATCGAGGGGATACGCAGTATTTT.

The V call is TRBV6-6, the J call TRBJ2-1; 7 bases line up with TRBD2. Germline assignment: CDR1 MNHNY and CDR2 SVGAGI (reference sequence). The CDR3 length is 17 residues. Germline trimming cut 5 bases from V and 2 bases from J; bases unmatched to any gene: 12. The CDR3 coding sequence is TGTGCCAGCAGTCCACATGGGGCCCGGGGGGCCTACAATGAGCAGTTCTTC. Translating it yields CASSPHGARGAYNEQFF.

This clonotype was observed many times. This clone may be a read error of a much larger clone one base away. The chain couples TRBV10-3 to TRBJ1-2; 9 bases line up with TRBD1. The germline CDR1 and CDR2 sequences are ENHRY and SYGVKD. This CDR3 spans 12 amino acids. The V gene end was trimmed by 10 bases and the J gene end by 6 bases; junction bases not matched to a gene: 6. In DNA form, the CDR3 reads TGTGCCACCGGTACAGGGGGCCATGGCTACACCTTC. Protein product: CATGTGGHGYTF.

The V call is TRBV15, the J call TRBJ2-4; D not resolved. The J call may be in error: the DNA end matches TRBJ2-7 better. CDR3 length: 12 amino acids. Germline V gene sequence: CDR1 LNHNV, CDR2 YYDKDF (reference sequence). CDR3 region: CATSRDKYEQYF. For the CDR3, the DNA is TGTGCCACCAGCAGAGACAAATACGAGCAGTACTTC.

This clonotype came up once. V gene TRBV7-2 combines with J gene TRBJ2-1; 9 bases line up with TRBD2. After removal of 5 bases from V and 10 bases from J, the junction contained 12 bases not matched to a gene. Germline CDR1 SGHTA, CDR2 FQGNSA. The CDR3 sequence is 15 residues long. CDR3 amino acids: CASSPWAGGLKEQFF. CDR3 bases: TGTGCCAGCAGCCCTTGGGCGGGGGGGTTAAAGGAGCAGTTCTTC.

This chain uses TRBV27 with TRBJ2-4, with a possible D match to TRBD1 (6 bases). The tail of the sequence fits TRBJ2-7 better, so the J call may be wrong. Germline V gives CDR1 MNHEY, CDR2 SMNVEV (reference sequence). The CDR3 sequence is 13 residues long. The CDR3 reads CASSFLDSNEQYF. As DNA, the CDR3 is TGTGCCAGCAGTTTCCTGGACAGTAACGAGCAGTACTTC.

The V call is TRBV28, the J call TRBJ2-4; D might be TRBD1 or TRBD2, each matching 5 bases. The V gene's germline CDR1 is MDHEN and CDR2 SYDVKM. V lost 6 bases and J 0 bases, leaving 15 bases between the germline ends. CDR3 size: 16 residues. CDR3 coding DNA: TGTGCCAGCAGCACGATGGGGGATTTAGCCAAAAACATTCAGTACTTC. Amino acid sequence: CASSTMGDLAKNIQYF.

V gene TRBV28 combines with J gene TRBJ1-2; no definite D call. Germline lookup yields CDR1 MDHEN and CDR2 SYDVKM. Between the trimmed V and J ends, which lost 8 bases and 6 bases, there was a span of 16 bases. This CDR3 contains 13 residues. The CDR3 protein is CASRQGPGNGYTF. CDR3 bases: TGTGCCAGCCGCCAAGGACCCGGTAATGGCTACACCTTC.

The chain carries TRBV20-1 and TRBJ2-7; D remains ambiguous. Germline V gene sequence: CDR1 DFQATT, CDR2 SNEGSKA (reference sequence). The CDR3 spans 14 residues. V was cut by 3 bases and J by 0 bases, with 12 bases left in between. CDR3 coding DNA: TGCAGTGCTAGTTACCACCTGAGCTCCTACGAGCAGTACTTC. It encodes CSASYHLSSYEQYF.